The 26 T cell receptor beta chains below all came from one sample that was sequenced in a study of CXCR3-negative and CXCR3-positive naive CD8 T cells (dated by TCRdb to between 2018 and 2020). Study-wide conclusions, independent of this receptor: TRB CDR3s from CXCR3-positive naive cells showed higher hydrophobicity (lower Kidera factor 4), lower energy, and higher strength and volume indices than CXCR3-negative naive cells.

The antigens of these receptors remain unknown. TCRdb records NextSeq 550 as the sequencer. The Human TCR Profiling Kit (MiLaboratory) was used to prepare UMI-labeled 5' RACE TRB cDNA libraries. TCRdb reprocessed the reads and assigns one entry to each CDR3 protein sequence, leaving out DNA. This sample's table carries 55,000 to 70,000 distinct CDR3 sequences. The top ten constitute about 0.49% of the sample. The specimen was naive CXCR3+ CD8+ T cells from blood. Explained via the paper, the cell subset or site label denotes: CD45RO-CCR7+CD27+CD95- naive CD8+ T cells expressing CXCR3 (TNR3+). The receptors were gathered from a human donor in good health. Some clones in this sample may be carry-over from other donors' samples.

This chain uses TRBV28 with TRBJ2-5; TCRdb reports TRBD2, a call that lacks DNA to check it against. The CDR3 length is 12 residues. Germline V lookup: CDR1 MDHEN, CDR2 SYDVKM. CDR3 in amino acids: CASSRRSETQYF.

The chain carries TRBV29-1 and TRBJ2-5; TCRdb names TRBD1, which stays unverified in the absence of DNA. Germline V lookup: CDR1 SQVTM, CDR2 ANQGSEA. CDR3 length equals 13 residues. The CDR3 reads CSVEPAGEETQYF.

V gene TRBV28 combines with J gene TRBJ2-7; checking the TCRdb D call of TRBD2 is not possible without DNA. CDR3 length: 11 amino acids. The germline V gene encodes CDR1 MDHEN and CDR2 SYDVKM. The CDR3 region is CASSPRYEQYF.

This sequence joins TRBV18 and TRBJ2-7. The germline V gene has CDR1 KGHSH and CDR2 LQKENI. The CDR3 contains 13 residues. CDR3 sequence reads: CASSPGDGYEQYF.

This chain links TRBV6-6 with TRBJ1-1. The germline CDR1 and CDR2 sequences are MNHNY and SVGAGI (reference sequence). CDR3 length: 15 residues. The CDR3 sequence: CASLNDWPENTEAFF.

The J gene is TRBJ1-1, the V gene TRBV7-9; the D call of TRBD1 rests on TCRdb alone, since no DNA is present to check it. The germline V gene encodes CDR1 SEHNR and CDR2 FQNEAQ (reference sequence). CDR3 length: 17 amino acids. The CDR3 protein is CASSLGGTGGSGTEAFF.

This sequence joins TRBV28 and TRBJ1-5. The CDR3 has 18 residues. Germline CDR1 is MDHEN and CDR2 is SYDVKM. Here the CDR3 reads CASELSEYSTSDIQPQHF. The full variable domain, rest sourced from reference TRBV28 and TRBJ1-5, is DVKVTQSSRYLVKRTGEKVFLECVQDMDHENMFWYRQDPGLGLRLIYFSYDVKMKEKGDIPEGYSVSREKKERFSLILESASTNQTSMYLCASELSEYSTSDIQPQHFGDGTRLSIL.

The chain has TRBV7-6 and TRBJ2-7; TCRdb's D call of TRBD1 is untestable without DNA. This CDR3 has 14 residues. Germline-derived CDR1 and CDR2 are SGHVS and FNYEAQ. The CDR3 here is CASSSTTGSYEQYF.

This rearrangement joins TRBV6-1 to TRBJ1-1; TCRdb reports TRBD1, a call that lacks DNA to check it against. The CDR3 has 15 residues. The germline CDR1 and CDR2 sequences are MNHNS and SASEGT. CDR3 residues: CASSDPGQGYPEAFF.

This chain joins TRBV19 and TRBJ1-2. CDR1 LNHDA and CDR2 SQIVND come from the germline V gene (reference sequence). CDR3 length: 14 residues. This CDR3 is CASTPWHALSGYTF.

This chain uses TRBV12-3 or TRBV12-4 with TRBJ1-4. The CDR3 runs 15 residues. This CDR3 is CASSVSDGTNEKLFF.

The rearrangement uses TRBV29-1 and TRBJ1-2. The CDR3 contains 11 residues. Germline V gene lookup returns CDR1 SQVTM and CDR2 ANQGSEA. CDR3 region: CSVEANYGYTF.

V usage is TRBV10-3 and J usage is TRBJ2-1; TCRdb calls TRBD1, which cannot be checked without DNA. The CDR3 consists of 13 residues. Germline V CDR1 and CDR2: ENHRY, SYGVKD. The CDR3 sequence is CAISEVGGAEQFF.

The chain employs TRBV14 and TRBJ1-6; the TCRdb D gene call, TRBD1, has no DNA to confirm it. The CDR3 covers 16 residues. Germline CDR1 and CDR2: SGHDN and FVKESK. CDR3 loop: CASSQWGVSYNSPLHF.

The V and J genes are TRBV28 and TRBJ2-5; TCRdb's assignment of TRBD1 cannot be checked, as there is no DNA. This CDR3 has 15 residues. CDR1 is MDHEN and CDR2 is SYDVKM in the germline V gene. The CDR3 loop reads CASSPRTGEQETQYF.

The CDR3 reads CSGRGDHYEQYF. The V and J genes are TRBV29-1 and TRBJ2-7; TCRdb lists TRBD1, though no DNA is available to test this call. Looked up from germline, CDR1 is SQVTM and CDR2 is ANQGSEA. CDR3 size: 12 residues.

This sequence joins TRBV7-9 and TRBJ2-5. The CDR3 has 14 amino acids. CDR1 is SEHNR, CDR2 FQNEAQ, per germline (reference sequence). The CDR3 protein is CASSLVGSQETQYF.

This chain joins TRBV3-1 and TRBJ1-1. CDR1 LGHDT and CDR2 YNNKEL come from the germline V gene (reference sequence). The CDR3 length is 14 residues. CDR3 region: CASSFFDTNTEAFF.

The J gene is TRBJ2-7, the V gene TRBV6-5; TCRdb calls TRBD2, which cannot be checked without DNA. The CDR3 is 17 amino acids. Germline-derived CDR1 and CDR2 are MNHEY and SVGAGI. The CDR3 sequence is CASSPGLAGEAGYEQYF.

The V call is TRBV5-5, the J call TRBJ2-1; TCRdb reports TRBD2, a call that lacks DNA to check it against. CDR1 is SGHKS and CDR2 is YYEKEE in the germline V gene (reference sequence). CDR3 length: 17 amino acids. The CDR3 region is CASSLSLAGGWYNEQFF.

The chain combines TRBV14 with TRBJ1-4. Germline CDR1 reads SGHDN; CDR2 reads FVKESK. The length of the CDR3 is 16 residues. The CDR3 region is CASSLSYGATNEKLFF.

The chain combines TRBV12-3 or TRBV12-4 with TRBJ2-7. The CDR3 is 15 amino acids. Here the CDR3 reads CASSSTSDRDHEQYF.

The chain carries TRBV2 and TRBJ2-4. CDR3 length: 14 residues. Germline V lookup: CDR1 SNHLY, CDR2 FYNNEI. CDR3 sequence reads: CASSVGGAKNIQYF.

The chain combines TRBV6-5 with TRBJ1-1; TCRdb proposes TRBD1, but this gene call is untestable without DNA. CDR1 is MNHEY and CDR2 is SVGAGI in the germline V gene. The CDR3 runs to 13 residues. The CDR3 region is CASSYSNWGEAFF.

The V call is TRBV24-1, the J call TRBJ1-1; TCRdb's D call, TRBD1, is unchecked because there is no DNA. This CDR3 contains 13 residues. The germline gives CDR1 KGHDR, CDR2 SFDVKD. CDR3 loop: CATRAGGNTEAFF.

By frequency, this clonotype is medium-sized (0.01 to 0.1%). This rearrangement joins TRBV4-3 to TRBJ2-3; checking the TCRdb D call of TRBD2 is not possible without DNA. The CDR3 is 19 amino acids. Germline loops: CDR1 LGHNA, CDR2 YSLEER. The CDR3 reads CASSQDSGEVGSFGDTQYF.